The sequence of this TCR beta chain was determined in a study of cytomegalovirus exposure and HLA in healthy donors. These donors counted as nominally healthy when sampled, but unrecorded immune exposures were likely. PCR used 60 Vbeta primers and 13 Jbeta primers. Clones were read by immunoSEQ multiplex PCR, and TCRdb kept only the in-frame ones, dropping some. The profile shows under 250,000 clones, approximately 78% of them singletons. Sequences were obtained from PBMCs. The receptor comes from a boy between 10 and 17 years old in good health and CMV-seronegative.

CDR3 DNA sequence: TGTGCCAGCAGTTTAGGGGCAGGGGGAGGCTATGGCTACACCTTC. Translation gives CASSLGAGGGYGYTF. This rearrangement joins TRBV28 to TRBJ1-2, with 7 bases lining up with TRBD1. CDR3 length: 15 amino acids. Trimming removed 2 bases from V and 4 bases from J; junction bases left unmatched: 7. CDR1 is MDHEN, CDR2 SYDVKM, per germline.